This T cell receptor beta chain emerged from a study of T cell responses to AZD1222 COVID-19 vaccine. As for the study in general: Second-dose intervals near 4 or 12 weeks were combined. Whole-study results and caveats: Most donors were white British and more were female, and clonal diversity was possibly underestimated. Nearly half of spike-specific TCRs reportedly target variant regions that are unmutated in the B.1.351 and B.1.1.7 variants. Elevations in Spike-specific TCR breadth and depth followed administration of two AZD1222 doses.

Data came from immunoSEQ multiplex PCR; TCRdb stores just in-frame clones and leaves some out. The sample holds approximately 170,000 clones, around 90% seen once. On this clone: As yet, its antigen is unknown.

V was pared by 6 bases and J by 3 bases, with 6 bases of the junction left unmatched. Per germline, CDR1 MNHEY and CDR2 SVGAGI. The CDR3 length is 14 residues. This receptor was obtained from an adult in good health. The chain carries TRBV6-5 and TRBJ2-7, with 9 bases identical to TRBD2. The sample in question was peripheral blood, obtained on day 0 of AZD1222 vaccination. CDR3 nucleotide sequence: TGTGCCAGCAGGGGGACTAGCCGAAACTACGAGCAGTACTTC. It translates to CASRGTSRNYEQYF.